The 28 T cell receptor beta chains listed next were all sequenced from one sample in a study of T cells in narcolepsy. TCRdb keeps only in-frame clones here, not all; method: immunoSEQ multiplex PCR. This table has 20,000 to 30,000 clones, more than 70% appearing once. Material for sequencing was CD45RA- memory CD4+ T cells from PBMCs. Receptors originate from a human donor with narcolepsy.

The chain employs TRBV7-9 and TRBJ1-4, with 8 positions matching TRBD1. After removal of 7 bases from V and 7 bases from J, the junction contained 8 bases not matched to a gene. Germline V lookup: CDR1 SEHNR, CDR2 FQNEAQ (reference sequence). The CDR3 runs to 14 residues. CDR3 sequence (DNA): TGTGCCAGCACCGCGACGGGACAGGCTGAAAAACTGTTTTTT. Amino acid sequence: CASTATGQAEKLFF. Variable domain in full (rest from reference TRBV7-9 and TRBJ1-4): DTGVSQNPRHKITKRGQNVTFRCDPISEHNRLYWYRQTLGQGPEFLTYFQNEAQLEKSRLLSDRFSAERPKGSFSTLEIQRTEQGDSAMYLCASTATGQAEKLFFGSGTQLSVL.

The rearrangement joins TRBV7-6 to TRBJ2-7; TRBD1 matches 7 bases. The CDR3 is 14 residues long. Germline CDR1 SGHVS, CDR2 FNYEAQ. The junction had 2 bases not matched to a gene; V was cut back by 2 bases and J by 1 base. The CDR3 DNA is TGTGCCAGCAGCTTACAGGGGGTTTCCTACGAGCAGTACTTC. Translating gives CASSLQGVSYEQYF.

V gene TRBV5-5 combines with J gene TRBJ1-6; the match to TRBD1 covers 7 bases. Germline-derived CDR1 and CDR2 are SGHKS and YYEKEE (reference sequence). The CDR3 has 16 amino acids. The junction had 11 bases not matched to a gene; V was cut back by 4 bases and J by 7 bases. CDR3 nucleotide sequence: TGTGCCAGCAGCCCAAGCCCCCGGGACAGCAATTCACCCCTCCACTTT. Its protein is CASSPSPRDSNSPLHF.

The chain recombines TRBV19 with TRBJ2-4; TRBD2 is a possible D gene (6 bases). CDR1 is LNHDA, CDR2 SQIVND, per germline (reference sequence). The V end lost 3 bases, the J end lost 9 bases, and 18 bases lay between the germline ends. The CDR3 contains 15 residues. This CDR3 is CASSMPGTQGGIQYF. The CDR3 nucleotides read TGTGCCAGTAGTATGCCCGGGACTCAGGGAGGCATTCAGTACTTC.

This clone was detected only once. The CDR3 here is CASKPGMVYSNQPQHF. CDR3 bases: TGTGCCAGTAAGCCGGGAATGGTATATAGCAATCAGCCCCAGCATTTT. The V gene is TRBV19, the J gene TRBJ1-5, with unresolved D. V was cut by 7 bases and J by 0 bases, with 16 bases left in between. Germline loops: CDR1 LNHDA, CDR2 SQIVND (reference sequence). This CDR3 contains 16 residues.

The V and J genes are TRBV5-8 and TRBJ1-5, with no clear D. Germline CDR1 reads SGHTS; CDR2 reads YDEGEE. The CDR3 covers 15 residues. The V end lost 6 bases, the J end lost 2 bases, and 15 bases lay between the germline ends. DNA of the CDR3: TGTGCCAGCACCCCCTCAGGAACTCGCAATCAGCCCCAGCATTTT. Its protein is CASTPSGTRNQPQHF.

V is TRBV6-1 and J is TRBJ1-5, with TRBD1 as a possible D gene (5 bases). Germline CDR1 and CDR2: MNHNS and SASEGT. The germline V and J ends were trimmed by 2 bases and 10 bases, with 15 bases remaining between them. The CDR3 consists of 14 residues. DNA of the CDR3: TGTGCCAGCAGTGAACGGGGAGGGGATCGACCCCAGCATTTT. Translating it yields CASSERGGDRPQHF.

This clone came up a few times. The J gene is TRBJ2-1, the V gene TRBV6-1; maybe TRBD2 (6 bases). The CDR3 has 14 amino acids. CDR1 and CDR2 from the germline V gene are MNHNS and SASEGT. Deletions cut 11 bases from V and 8 bases from J, with 22 bases between. The CDR3 protein is CAGRPPGGVHEQFF. DNA for the CDR3: TGTGCCGGCCGGCCCCCCGGGGGAGTACATGAGCAGTTCTTC.

The chain couples TRBV7-8 to TRBJ2-2, with TRBD2 identical over 13 bases. CDR1 SGHVS and CDR2 FQNEAQ come from the germline V gene. This CDR3 region has 16 residues. Germline trimming cut 5 bases from V and 7 bases from J; bases unmatched to any gene: 7. CDR3 coding DNA: TGTGCCAGCAGCCGTCGGACTAGCGGGAGTTACGGGGAGCTGTTTTTT. Encoded protein: CASSRRTSGSYGELFF.

V and J are TRBV28 and TRBJ2-2; the match to TRBD1 covers 7 bases. This CDR3 has 16 amino acids. With 1 base clipped from V and 4 bases from J, the junction kept 6 bases outside the gene matches. Germline V gene sequence: CDR1 MDHEN, CDR2 SYDVKM. This chain's CDR3 is CASSLSGQTITGELFF. DNA of the CDR3: TGTGCCAGCAGTTTATCGGGACAGACAATCACCGGGGAGCTGTTTTTT. Looking up the rest from reference TRBV28 and TRBJ2-2 gives the full variable domain: DVKVTQSSRYLVKRTGEKVFLECVQDMDHENMFWYRQDPGLGLRLIYFSYDVKMKEKGDIPEGYSVSREKKERFSLILESASTNQTSMYLCASSLSGQTITGELFFGEGSRLTVL.

V and J are TRBV21-1 and TRBJ1-5; the table's TRBD1 call for D was not verified on the DNA. TRBV21-1 is labeled a pseudogene. This CDR3 region has 16 residues. The CDR3 protein is CASMGRGGQRIQPQHF. The CDR3 coding sequence is TGTGCCAGCATGGGGAGAGGGGGCCAAAGGATCCAGCCCCAGCATTTT.

The chain links TRBV7-8 to TRBJ2-3, with a tentative D call TRBD2 (6 bases). This CDR3 contains 18 residues. Germline V CDR1 and CDR2: SGHVS, FQNEAQ. The V end was cut by 4 bases, the J end by 6 bases, with 26 bases between. The CDR3 DNA reads as TGTGCCAGCAGCTACCGCCGACTAGGAATAAACACACCGGATACGCAGTATTTT. Its protein is CASSYRRLGINTPDTQYF. The whole variable domain, filled in from reference TRBV7-8 and TRBJ2-3, reads GAGVSQSPRYKVAKRGQDVALRCDPISGHVSLFWYQQALGQGPEFLTYFQNEAQLDKSGLPSDRFFAERPEGSVSTLKIQRTQQEDSAVYLCASSYRRLGINTPDTQYFGPGTRLTVL.

The chain employs TRBV19 and TRBJ2-2; D might be TRBD1 (5 bases). This CDR3 has 15 residues. Trimming took off 11 bases at V and 8 bases at J, with 24 bases between the two ends. Germline-derived CDR1 and CDR2 are LNHDA and SQIVND (reference sequence). CDR3 residues: CASKRQGFAMGELFF. CDR3 nucleotides: TGTGCCTCAAAGAGGCAGGGATTTGCTATGGGGGAGCTGTTTTTT.

The rearrangement links TRBV15 to TRBJ1-2; 7 bases map to TRBD1. V was pared by 0 bases and J by 2 bases, with 3 bases of the junction left unmatched. Germline assignment: CDR1 LNHNV and CDR2 YYDKDF (reference sequence). The CDR3 runs to 15 residues. This CDR3 is CATSREGQKNYGYTF. The CDR3 DNA reads TGTGCCACCAGCAGAGAGGGACAGAAAAACTATGGCTACACCTTC.

The rearrangement joins TRBV5-6 to TRBJ2-1; possibly TRBD2 for D (7 bases). The CDR3 spans 16 residues. With 3 bases removed from V and 1 base from J, the gap between germline ends came to 14 bases. Germline V lookup: CDR1 SGHDT, CDR2 YYEEEE. As DNA, the CDR3 is TGTGCCAGCAGCTGGGGGGGGGCAAGGTCCTACAATGAGCAGTTCTTC. This sequence encodes CASSWGGARSYNEQFF.

This chain joins TRBV11-3 and TRBJ2-1; 7 positions agree with TRBD1. The V gene's germline CDR1 is SGHNT and CDR2 YENEEA. The CDR3 covers 14 residues. V shed 5 bases, J shed 5 bases, and the junction held 6 bases outside the gene matches. CDR3 nucleotide sequence: TGTGCCAGCAGCCCGGGACAGACAAACAATGAGCAGTTCTTC. Translation gives CASSPGQTNNEQFF.

This chain uses TRBV6-1 with TRBJ2-5; TRBD2 agrees at 8 bases. The J call may be incorrect, as the DNA end agrees better with TRBJ2-7. This CDR3 has 18 residues. Looked up from germline, CDR1 is MNHNS and CDR2 is SASEGT. The CDR3, as DNA: TGTGCCAGCAGTGCCAGGGCCGGTAGCGGGGAGAAATTGTCCGAGCAGTACTTC. This gives the protein CASSARAGSGEKLSEQYF.

The V call is TRBV5-1, the J call TRBJ2-3; 11 bases map to TRBD2. V was clipped by 8 bases and J by 5 bases; unmatched bases: 7. Germline V gives CDR1 SGHRS, CDR2 YFSETQ. The CDR3 is made up of 14 amino acids. CDR3 amino acids: CASTPGLAVDTQYF. In DNA form, the CDR3 reads TGCGCCAGTACACCGGGACTAGCGGTAGATACGCAGTATTTT.

This clone was detected once. This chain uses TRBV5-1 with TRBJ2-1, with 12 bases matching TRBD2. The V and J ends lost 0 bases and 6 bases, in that order; junction bases with no gene match: 7. The germline CDR1 and CDR2 sequences are SGHRS and YFSETQ. The CDR3 consists of 17 residues. Written as DNA, the CDR3 is TGCGCCAGCAGCTTGGACGGGCTAGCGGGAGGGTTCAATGAGCAGTTCTTC. As protein: CASSLDGLAGGFNEQFF.

A single count supports this clone. The V gene is TRBV5-1, the J gene TRBJ2-7; 12 bases agree with TRBD2. The V and J ends lost 3 bases and 5 bases, in that order; junction bases with no gene match: 9. The CDR3 has 16 amino acids. Germline V CDR1 and CDR2: SGHRS, YFSETQ. CDR3 nucleotides: TGCGCCAGCAGCTCCTCACTAGCGGGAGGTAGCGACGAGCAGTACTTC. Translation: CASSSSLAGGSDEQYF.

The chain carries TRBV30 and TRBJ1-2, with 7 bases identical to TRBD1. The CDR3 length is 12 residues. Per the germline V gene, CDR1 is GTSNPN and CDR2 is SVGIG (reference sequence). The J segment lost 4 bases and the V segment lost 6 bases, leaving 5 bases of the junction unmatched. The CDR3 loop is CACRRQGYGYTF. Written as DNA, the CDR3 is TGTGCCTGCCGACGACAGGGCTATGGCTACACCTTC.

The chain carries TRBV11-1 and TRBJ1-1; possible D gene TRBD1, 6 bases. CDR3 length equals 15 residues. V was shortened by 1 base and J by 7 bases, with 16 bases between the two germline ends. CDR1 is SGHAT and CDR2 is FQDESV in the germline V gene (reference sequence). CDR3 protein: CASSLEGLRGVEAFF. CDR3 in DNA: TGTGCCAGCAGCTTAGAGGGCCTCAGGGGCGTTGAAGCTTTCTTT.

This rearrangement joins TRBV5-1 to TRBJ2-5; 8 bases line up with TRBD2. The CDR3 is 15 amino acids. The germline V gene encodes CDR1 SGHRS and CDR2 YFSETQ. With 2 bases clipped from V and 4 bases from J, the junction kept 7 bases outside the gene matches. CDR3 protein: CASSLTGTSRETQYF. The CDR3 nucleotides read TGCGCCAGCAGCTTAACCGGGACTAGTAGAGAGACCCAGTACTTC.

This chain joins TRBV27 and TRBJ2-1; possibly TRBD1 for D (6 bases). The germline V and J ends were trimmed by 2 bases and 4 bases, with 15 bases remaining between them. The CDR3 is 16 amino acids. Germline CDR1 reads MNHEY; CDR2 reads SMNVEV (reference sequence). The CDR3: CASSLRGIGGYNEQFF. For the CDR3, the DNA is TGTGCCAGCAGTTTAAGGGGGATAGGAGGATACAATGAGCAGTTCTTC.

V is TRBV5-4 and J is TRBJ2-2; 10 nucleotides agree with TRBD1. V lost 4 bases to trimming and J lost 7 bases; unmatched junction nucleotides: 7. CDR1 is SGHNT, CDR2 YYREEE, per germline (reference sequence). There are 15 residues in the CDR3. The CDR3 is CASSPRQGAGGELFF. The CDR3 DNA reads as TGTGCCAGCAGCCCGCGACAGGGGGCGGGCGGGGAGCTGTTTTTT.

This clone was observed a handful of times. J is TRBJ2-7 and V is TRBV5-4; D is perhaps TRBD2 (6 bases). CDR1 SGHNT and CDR2 YYREEE come from the germline V gene (reference sequence). The V end was cut by 4 bases, the J end by 1 base, with 12 bases between. The CDR3 is made up of 14 amino acids. The CDR3 loop is CASSTGLQSYEQYF. Here the CDR3 DNA reads TGTGCCAGCAGCACGGGACTCCAATCCTACGAGCAGTACTTC.

This clone is classed as medium-sized. The V call is TRBV19, the J call TRBJ1-4; TRBD1 matches 11 bases. J lost 8 bases, V lost 5 bases, and 4 bases had no gene match. The CDR3 has 14 amino acids. The germline V gene encodes CDR1 LNHDA and CDR2 SQIVND (reference sequence). CDR3 residues: CASSQGTGGEKLFF. For the CDR3, the DNA is TGTGCCAGTAGTCAAGGGACAGGGGGGGAAAAACTGTTTTTT.

This chain joins TRBV9 and TRBJ2-1; 14 positions match TRBD2. The V gene end was trimmed by 3 bases and the J gene end by 9 bases; junction bases not matched to a gene: 5. The CDR3 runs to 15 residues. The germline CDR1 and CDR2 sequences are SGDLS and YYNGEE. CDR3 residues: CASSATSGRVREQFF. In DNA, the CDR3 is TGTGCCAGCAGCGCGACTAGCGGGAGGGTTCGTGAGCAGTTCTTC.